This entry lists 26 T cell receptor beta chains sequenced from one sample in a study of early T cells in non-severe SARS-CoV-2 infection. TCRdb itself ran the 5' RACE reads through MiXCR, one entry per CDR3 protein. The top ten hold 1.2% of the sample, which has fewer than 65,000 distinct CDR3 sequences, approximately 10% seen once. The sequencing sample was made of whole blood. Receptors were obtained from an adult who was a healthcare worker with PCR-confirmed SARS-CoV-2 infection or an uninfected control (not recorded which).

The chain couples TRBV20-1 to TRBJ2-1; 11 nucleotides agree with TRBD2. The V and J ends lost 6 bases and 5 bases, in that order; junction bases with no gene match: 3. The CDR3 sequence is 13 residues long. Germline lookup yields CDR1 DFQATT and CDR2 SNEGSKA (reference sequence). The CDR3 nucleotides are TGCAGTGCCCATAGCGGGGGGGACAATGAGCAGTTCTTC. Amino acid sequence: CSAHSGGDNEQFF.

This clonotype was seen a handful of times. J is TRBJ1-6 and V is TRBV29-1; the match to TRBD1 covers 7 bases. The CDR3 contains 13 residues. With V trimmed by 5 bases and J by 10 bases, 8 bases remained unmatched. Per germline, CDR1 SQVTM and CDR2 ANQGSEA. CDR3 region: CSVTQGLRSPLHF. The CDR3 nucleotides read TGCAGCGTTACACAGGGGTTGAGATCACCCCTCCACTTT.

The chain carries TRBV12-3 or TRBV12-4 and TRBJ1-5, with TRBD1 matching 8 bases. The CDR3 has 15 amino acids. Losses at the gene ends were 6 bases for V and 7 bases for J; bases not matched to a gene: 11. In nucleotides, the CDR3 is TGTGCCAGCAGCCCAAGGACAGGGATTATCCAGCCCCAGCATTTT. As protein: CASSPRTGIIQPQHF.

This clonotype came up once. The chain has TRBV12-3 or TRBV12-4 and TRBJ2-3; perhaps D is TRBD1 or TRBD2 (5 bases each). Trimming removed 5 bases from V and 2 bases from J, with 14 bases in between. The CDR3 covers 15 residues. CDR3: CASSPRDAPTDTQYF. The CDR3 nucleotides read TGTGCCAGCAGTCCTAGGGACGCCCCCACAGATACGCAGTATTTT.

There are many counts of this clonotype. The J gene is TRBJ2-7, the V gene TRBV7-9; D not certain. The V and J ends lost 5 bases and 6 bases respectively, with 11 bases between them. Looked up from germline, CDR1 is SEHNR and CDR2 is FQNEAQ (reference sequence). The CDR3 runs 12 residues. CDR3 sequence (DNA): TGTGCCAGCAGCCTCAAGGCCGGCGAGCAGTACGTC. Protein sequence: CASSLKAGEQYV.

The genes are TRBV6-5 and TRBJ2-6; the D is unclear. The ends were cut back, 6 bases at V and 0 bases at J, with 9 bases in the middle. Germline loops: CDR1 MNHEY, CDR2 SVGAGI. CDR3 size: 15 residues. The CDR3 nucleotides read TGTGCCAGCAGATACGGAAGCTCTGGGGCCAACGTCCTGACTTTC. It encodes CASRYGSSGANVLTF.

The J gene is TRBJ1-5, the V gene TRBV24-1; TRBD1 is a possible D gene (5 bases). V was shortened by 9 bases and J by 4 bases, with 12 bases between the two germline ends. The CDR3 has 13 amino acids. Germline lookup yields CDR1 KGHDR and CDR2 SFDVKD. This CDR3 is CATQGRINQPQHF. CDR3 coding DNA: TGTGCCACCCAGGGACGGATTAATCAGCCCCAGCATTTT.

This clonotype was counted ten times or more. The rearrangement uses TRBV7-9 and TRBJ2-5; weak D call: TRBD1 (5 bases). The V end lost 5 bases, the J end lost 5 bases, and 6 bases lay between the germline ends. In germline, CDR1 is SEHNR, CDR2 FQNEAQ (reference sequence). This CDR3 comprises 11 residues. The CDR3 region has the DNA TGTGCCAGCAGCGCAGGGGAGACCCAGTACTTC. It encodes CASSAGETQYF.

This clonotype has at least ten counts. This chain links TRBV4-1 with TRBJ2-6; D is undetermined. V was shortened by 1 base and J by 0 bases, with 13 bases between the two germline ends. Germline loops: CDR1 MGHRA, CDR2 YSYEKL. This CDR3 comprises 18 residues. The CDR3 nucleotides are TGCGCCAGCAGCCAAGTAGTCAGGCACGCCTCTGGGGCCAACGTCCTGACTTTC. This gives the protein CASSQVVRHASGANVLTF.

CDR3 protein: CASSLGGGYEQYV. DNA of the CDR3: TGTGCAAGCAGTTTAGGCGGGGGTTACGAGCAGTACGTC. The V and J genes are TRBV28 and TRBJ2-7, with TRBD2 identical over 7 bases. CDR3 length equals 13 residues. Germline CDR1 and CDR2: MDHEN and SYDVKM.

This clonotype was counted only a few times. The chain has TRBV7-9 and TRBJ2-1; D gene unclear. Trimming pared 1 base from V and 8 bases from J, leaving 9 bases between. The CDR3 is 13 residues long. Germline values: CDR1 SEHNR, CDR2 FQNEAQ (reference sequence). In nucleotides, the CDR3 is TGTGCCAGCAGCTTAGAGCCGGTAGATGAGCAGTTCTTC. Its translation is CASSLEPVDEQFF.

The J gene is TRBJ2-7, the V gene TRBV28; weak D call: TRBD1 (5 bases). The CDR3 contains 13 residues. The germline CDR1 and CDR2 sequences are MDHEN and SYDVKM. V was pared by 7 bases and J by 3 bases, with 13 bases between. As DNA, the CDR3 is TGTGCCAGCACCGAGACCACAGGCTACGAGCAGTACGTC. The encoded protein is CASTETTGYEQYV.

A few counts support this clonotype. The rearrangement joins TRBV20-1 to TRBJ1-1, with 7 bases identical to TRBD1. The CDR3 contains 16 residues. Germline CDR1 DFQATT, CDR2 SNEGSKA (reference sequence). Trimming cost V 3 bases and J 0 bases; bases outside gene matches: 10. The CDR3 DNA sequence: TGCAGTGCTAGTGTTGCAGGGGGGCTTCTGAACACTGAAGCTTTCTTT. Translation: CSASVAGGLLNTEAFF.

This clonotype was detected many times. The chain links TRBV5-1 to TRBJ1-1; D perhaps matches TRBD1 (6 bases). Germline lookup yields CDR1 SGHRS and CDR2 YFSETQ. This CDR3 has 14 amino acids. The ends were cut back, 7 bases at V and 0 bases at J, with 13 bases in the middle. Written as DNA, the CDR3 is TGCGCCAGCGCCCTAACAGGGTTGAACACTGAAGCTTTCTTT. Translation gives CASALTGLNTEAFF.

This clonotype came up a few times. V gene TRBV10-3 combines with J gene TRBJ2-3, with TRBD1 matching 7 bases. CDR3 length: 16 residues. CDR1 and CDR2 from the germline V gene are ENHRY and SYGVKD. After removal of 6 bases from V and 5 bases from J, the junction contained 14 bases not matched to a gene. The CDR3 reads CAIRDVDRAVGDTQYF. The CDR3 DNA sequence: TGTGCCATCAGAGACGTCGACAGGGCAGTGGGAGATACGCAGTATTTT.

The chain couples TRBV3-1 to TRBJ2-4, with TRBD1 as a possible D gene (6 bases). The CDR3 is made up of 16 amino acids. From germline, CDR1 is LGHDT and CDR2 YNNKEL (reference sequence). The germline V and J ends were trimmed by 6 bases and 1 base, with 16 bases remaining between them. The CDR3 DNA sequence: TGTGCCAGCAGGGACGGACAGAATCTTGCCAAAAACATTCAGTACTTC. It is translated as CASRDGQNLAKNIQYF.

V is TRBV18 and J is TRBJ1-1, with D perhaps matching TRBD1 (5 bases). V dropped 3 bases and J dropped 5 bases, with 19 bases sitting between them. Germline V gene data show CDR1 as KGHSH and CDR2 as LQKENI. The CDR3 has 16 amino acids. The CDR3 region has the DNA TGTGCCAGCTCACCGAGCCCCTTCGCGGGGGATACTGAAGCTTTCTTT. Translated, it gives CASSPSPFAGDTEAFF.

V usage is TRBV11-2 and J usage is TRBJ2-7; no clear D gene. V was trimmed by 3 bases and J by 2 bases, leaving 14 bases between them. Germline loops: CDR1 SGHAT, CDR2 FQNNGV. The CDR3 is made up of 15 amino acids. CDR3 residues: CASSFGLAGAYEQYV. The CDR3 region has the DNA TGTGCCAGCAGCTTTGGTCTTGCCGGAGCCTACGAGCAGTACGTC.

The chain uses TRBV6-2 or TRBV6-3 and TRBJ1-6; possible D gene TRBD1, 5 bases. This CDR3 is built from 15 residues. The germline gives CDR1 MNHEY, CDR2 SVGEGT. The germline V and J ends were trimmed by 6 bases and 5 bases, with 14 bases remaining between them. The CDR3 reads CASSWDGRNNSPLHF. The CDR3 bases are TGTGCCAGCAGCTGGGACGGAAGGAATAATTCACCCCTCCACTTT.

This clonotype was detected a few times. The chain uses TRBV3-1 and TRBJ1-1, with D possibly TRBD1 on 5 matching bases. The CDR3 totals 14 residues. Germline assignment: CDR1 LGHDT and CDR2 YNNKEL (reference sequence). Deletions cut 4 bases from V and 5 bases from J, with 14 bases between. CDR3 bases: TGTGCCAGCAGCCGTGCAGGGAAGGGTACTGAAGCTTTCTTT. Translated: CASSRAGKGTEAFF.

This clonotype was detected a few times. This rearrangement joins TRBV15 to TRBJ1-5; D is ambiguous. The CDR3 contains 14 residues. Trimming took 3 bases from V and 0 from J, leaving 6 bases between them. CDR1 LNHNV and CDR2 YYDKDF come from the germline V gene (reference sequence). The CDR3 sequence is CATSRGDSNQPQHF. As DNA, the CDR3 is TGTGCCACCAGCAGGGGAGATAGCAATCAGCCCCAGCATTTT.

This clonotype was detected many times. This chain joins TRBV20-1 and TRBJ2-3; 9 bases map to TRBD2. Per germline, CDR1 DFQATT and CDR2 SNEGSKA (reference sequence). The CDR3 has 14 residues. The trim removed 3 bases at V and 7 bases at J, leaving 8 bases unmatched. The CDR3 region is CSASSERGVNTQYF. The CDR3 bases are TGCAGTGCTAGTTCCGAGCGGGGGGTGAATACGCAGTATTTT.

This clonotype came up a few times. The rearrangement links TRBV11-2 to TRBJ2-7; 10 bases align to TRBD1. V was clipped by 0 bases and J by 9 bases; unmatched bases: 8. The length of the CDR3 is 15 residues. CDR1 and CDR2 from the germline V gene are SGHAT and FQNNGV. CDR3 region: CASSLDRDRGCRQYV. Here the CDR3 DNA reads TGTGCCAGCAGCTTAGACCGGGACAGGGGATGTCGGCAGTACGTC.

This chain uses TRBV9 with TRBJ1-1; TRBD1 is a possible D gene (5 bases). V gave up 0 bases and J gave up 11 bases, with 14 bases separating them. Per germline, CDR1 SGDLS and CDR2 YYNGEE. CDR3 size: 13 residues. CDR3 bases: TGTGCCAGCAGCGTAGATACCCCCGAGGGGGCTTTCTTT. Translating it yields CASSVDTPEGAFF.

The rearrangement uses TRBV6-6 and TRBJ1-1; possible D gene TRBD1, 6 bases. The CDR3 contains 17 residues. V was pared by 6 bases and J by 6 bases, with 26 bases between. Germline lookup yields CDR1 MNHNY and CDR2 SVGAGI (reference sequence). CDR3 loop: CASRPEELTGFGPEAFF. Written as DNA, the CDR3 is TGTGCCAGCAGACCGGAAGAGTTAACAGGGTTCGGGCCTGAAGCTTTCTTT.

This clonotype turned up a few times. This chain connects TRBV18 to TRBJ2-1, with TRBD2 matching over 11 bases. Looked up from germline, CDR1 is KGHSH and CDR2 is LQKENI. This CDR3 contains 14 residues. Trimming cost V 6 bases and J 10 bases; bases outside gene matches: 8. CDR3 sequence (DNA): TGTGCCAGCTCCGGCACACTAGCGGGGGCCGAGCAGTTCTTC. Translation gives CASSGTLAGAEQFF.